The clone carrying this TCR beta chain appeared a few times. The antigen remains unidentified. This sample is drawn from a study of T cell repertoires in cytomegalovirus infection. TCRdb re-analysed the reads in MiXCR, keeping a single row per CDR3 protein. The sample lists about 310,000 distinct CDR3 sequences, roughly 25% seen once, with 10% to 15% in the top ten. CDR1 MNHNS and CDR2 SASEGT come from the germline V gene. The germline V and J ends were trimmed by 7 bases and 4 bases, with 16 bases remaining between them. The CDR3 has 14 residues. The sample was cultured PBMCs, taken from culture after CMV antigen stimulation. The clonotype comes from a human donor in good health (CMV status not recorded). Some clones in this sample may be carry-over from other donors' samples. The V gene is TRBV6-1, the J gene TRBJ1-1, with D unresolved. In DNA form, the CDR3 reads TGTGCCAGCACCCACAACCGAGGAGGCACTGAAGCTTTCTTT. This codes for CASTHNRGGTEAFF.